One and the same sample provided the 13 T cell receptor beta chains below, sequenced in a study of blood T cell repertoires in COVID-19. Here immunoSEQ multiplex PCR was the method, and the copy in TCRdb shows in-frame clones only, minus some. The sample consists of 240,000 or so clones, less than 90% of them appearing once. Sequencing was done on a sample of peripheral blood. These TCRs come from a man aged 60 to 69 with acute or convalescent COVID-19.

The rearrangement joins TRBV9 to TRBJ2-2, with 7 bases fitting TRBD2. Germline CDR1 is SGDLS and CDR2 is YYNGEE. CDR3 length equals 16 residues. V trimming: 1 base; J trimming: 7 bases; junction bases outside the gene matches: 10. The CDR3 DNA reads TGTGCCAGCAGCGTAAGAGCGGGGAGGACTAACGGGGAGCTGTTTTTT. It yields the protein CASSVRAGRTNGELFF.

The gene calls are TRBV5-8 and TRBJ1-2, with TRBD1 matching over 9 bases. Germline loops: CDR1 SGHTS, CDR2 YDEGEE. The V and J ends lost 3 bases and 3 bases, in that order; junction bases with no gene match: 6. The CDR3 consists of 15 residues. This CDR3 is CASSSGQGRDYGYTF. DNA for the CDR3: TGTGCCAGCAGCTCGGGACAGGGAAGAGACTATGGCTACACCTTC. The full variable domain, its missing parts supplied by reference TRBV5-8 and TRBJ1-2, is EAGVTQSPTHLIKTRGQQATLRCSPISGHTSVYWYQQALGLGLQFLLWYDEGEERNRGNFPPRFSGRQFPNYSSELNVNALELEDSALYLCASSSGQGRDYGYTFGSGTRLTVV.

This chain joins TRBV30 and TRBJ1-1; 7 nucleotides align to TRBD1. This CDR3 spans 17 amino acids. The J segment lost 6 bases and the V segment lost 0 bases, leaving 16 bases of the junction unmatched. In germline, CDR1 is GTSNPN, CDR2 SVGIG (reference sequence). For the CDR3, the DNA is TGTGCCTGGAGTGTACTAGGAGGCAGGGGGAGGTTGTCTGAAGCTTTCTTT. This codes for CAWSVLGGRGRLSEAFF.

The chain is built from TRBV6-5 and TRBJ2-1; TRBD1 aligns across 9 bases. This CDR3 is built from 15 residues. Looked up from germline, CDR1 is MNHEY and CDR2 is SVGAGI. The junction had 0 bases not matched to a gene; V was cut back by 0 bases and J by 3 bases. Written as DNA, the CDR3 is TGTGCCAGCAGTTACTCGGGACAGGGCTACAATGAGCAGTTCTTC. Its protein is CASSYSGQGYNEQFF.

The chain joins TRBV13 to TRBJ2-5; TRBD2 aligns across 11 bases. The CDR3 loop spans 14 amino acids. Looked up from germline, CDR1 is PRHDT and CDR2 is FYEKMQ (reference sequence). Trimming removed 3 bases from V and 5 bases from J; junction bases left unmatched: 2. DNA for the CDR3: TGTGCCAGCAGCTTCCTAGCGGGAGGCGAGACCCAGTACTTC. As protein: CASSFLAGGETQYF.

This chain joins TRBV2 and TRBJ1-4, with 10 bases aligning to TRBD1. The CDR3 has 17 residues. The J segment lost 0 bases and the V segment lost 5 bases, leaving 6 bases of the junction unmatched. CDR1 is SNHLY and CDR2 is FYNNEI in the germline V gene. The CDR3 loop is CASSTGTGDATNEKLFF. In DNA, the CDR3 is TGTGCCAGCAGTACCGGGACAGGGGACGCAACTAATGAAAAACTGTTTTTT.

The chain links TRBV5-1 to TRBJ1-2; D gene ambiguous. Trimming cost V 5 bases and J 4 bases, with 12 bases left between them. The CDR3 has 13 residues. Germline CDR1 SGHRS, CDR2 YFSETQ. The CDR3 nucleotides are TGCGCCAGCAGTCATAATTCAGGCTATGGCTACACCTTC. It yields the protein CASSHNSGYGYTF.

This clone was found many times. This chain connects TRBV28 to TRBJ2-7, with D possibly TRBD2 on 5 matching bases. Germline V gene lookup returns CDR1 MDHEN and CDR2 SYDVKM. V lost 6 bases, J lost 2 bases, and 14 bases lay in between. This CDR3 is built from 14 residues. CDR3 in amino acids: CASRNSGSTYEQYF. The CDR3 DNA is TGTGCCAGCAGAAATTCGGGGAGTACCTACGAGCAGTACTTC.

In its sample, this clone was seen once. The CDR3 is CASRLAGDTGELFF. The DNA for the CDR3 is TGTGCCAGCAGGCTAGCGGGAGATACCGGGGAGCTGTTTTTT. The chain combines TRBV28 with TRBJ2-2; 10 nucleotides match TRBD2. The V gene end was trimmed by 6 bases and the J gene end by 5 bases; junction bases not matched to a gene: 3. The germline V gene encodes CDR1 MDHEN and CDR2 SYDVKM. The CDR3 is 14 amino acids.

This clone was observed a single time. The gene calls are TRBV20-1 and TRBJ1-1; a possible D gene is TRBD1 (5 bases). CDR3 length: 15 residues. CDR1 is DFQATT, CDR2 SNEGSKA, per germline (reference sequence). The V and J ends lost 3 bases and 4 bases respectively, with 18 bases between them. The CDR3 here is CSASTGRGGATEAFF. Written as DNA, the CDR3 is TGCAGTGCTAGTACGGGACGGGGAGGGGCCACTGAAGCTTTCTTT.

The chain couples TRBV7-9 to TRBJ1-5, with unresolved D. Between the trimmed V and J ends, which lost 7 bases and 5 bases, there was a span of 15 bases. The CDR3 spans 14 residues. Per the germline V gene, CDR1 is SEHNR and CDR2 is FQNEAQ (reference sequence). DNA for the CDR3: TGTGCCAGCACCCTAACCATGCGGGATCAGCCCCAGCATTTT. Protein: CASTLTMRDQPQHF. The whole variable domain, remainder taken from reference TRBV7-9 and TRBJ1-5, is DTGVSQNPRHKITKRGQNVTFRCDPISEHNRLYWYRQTLGQGPEFLTYFQNEAQLEKSRLLSDRFSAERPKGSFSTLEIQRTEQGDSAMYLCASTLTMRDQPQHFGDGTRLSIL.

The V and J genes are TRBV3-1 (or the pseudogene TRBV3-2) and TRBJ2-1, with 9 bases that match TRBD1. The V segment lost 5 bases and the J segment 5 bases; nucleotides outside the gene matches: 7. There are 15 residues in the CDR3. Germline loops: CDR1 LGHDT, CDR2 YNNKEL (reference sequence). CDR3 amino acids: CASSSRRDRDNEQFF. The CDR3, as DNA: TGTGCCAGCAGCTCACGCCGGGACAGGGACAATGAGCAGTTCTTC.

The chain recombines TRBV6-2 or TRBV6-3 with TRBJ2-1; TRBD2 matches 10 bases. The CDR3 extends over 15 amino acids. V lost 3 bases and J lost 7; bases outside the gene matches: 6. Germline loops: CDR1 MNHEY, CDR2 SVGEGT. Here the CDR3 reads CASSYLAGAMNEQFF. CDR3 bases: TGTGCCAGCAGTTATCTAGCGGGAGCCATGAATGAGCAGTTCTTC.